A selection of T cell receptor beta chains follows, all from one sample in a study of T cells in Graves' hyperthyroidism and ophthalmopathy. TCRdb re-called the multiplex PCR reads through MiXCR, storing one row per CDR3 protein. The repertoire includes about 700,000 distinct CDR3 sequences, 12% to 15% of them detected once, and about 9.4% sits in the top ten. Sample: blood. These receptors all stem from a woman under 30 with Graves' hyperthyroidism. Each CDR3 is given with its conserved first and last residue. D genes are given only for firm matches. Some rows mark clone size as missing; the rest say once, few, many or name a class of expanded clone.

clone size: many
J gene: TRBJ2-5
V gene: TRBV20-1
D gene: .
CDR3 protein: CSANPREAQETQYF
CDR3 DNA: TGCAGTGCTAATCCGAGGGAGGCTCAAGAGACCCAGTACTTC

clone size: few
J gene: TRBJ2-7
V gene: TRBV4-1
D gene: TRBD1
CDR3 protein: CASGDRFSYEQYF
CDR3 DNA: TGCGCCAGCGGGGACAGGTTTTCCTACGAGCAGTACTTC

clone size: few
J gene: TRBJ2-7
V gene: TRBV20-1
D gene: .
CDR3 protein: CSARDSSGGSHEQYF
CDR3 DNA: TGCAGTGCTAGAGATAGTTCAGGTGGCTCCCACGAGCAGTACTTC

clone size: few
J gene: TRBJ2-7
V gene: TRBV27
D gene: TRBD1
CDR3 protein: CASSREATGGFFHEQYF
CDR3 DNA: TGTGCCAGCAGCAGAGAAGCCACAGGGGGATTCTTTCACGAGCAGTACTTC

clone size: many
J gene: TRBJ2-3
V gene: TRBV7-9
D gene: .
CDR3 protein: CASGPGGDTQYF
CDR3 DNA: TGTGCCAGCGGACCCGGGGGAGATACGCAGTATTTT

clone size: .
J gene: TRBJ1-2
V gene: TRBV25-1
D gene: .
CDR3 protein: CASSESEVRSSYGYTF
CDR3 DNA: TGTGCCAGCAGTGAATCAGAGGTCCGGAGCTCCTATGGCTACACCTTC

clone size: .
J gene: TRBJ2-3
V gene: TRBV20-1
D gene: TRBD1
CDR3 protein: CSASKLDNRDRPTDTQYF
CDR3 DNA: TGCAGTGCTAGCAAACTCGATAATCGGGACAGGCCCACAGATACGCAGTATTTT

clone size: .
J gene: TRBJ2-7
V gene: TRBV18
D gene: .
CDR3 protein: CASSPPSRRRIYEQYF
CDR3 DNA: TGTGCCAGCTCACCACCGTCCAGACGCCGTATCTACGAGCAGTACTTC

clone size: .
J gene: TRBJ2-6
V gene: TRBV9
D gene: .
CDR3 protein: CASSARRGSGANVLTF
CDR3 DNA: TGTGCCAGCAGCGCAAGACGGGGCTCTGGGGCCAACGTCCTGACTTTC

clone size: many
J gene: TRBJ1-2
V gene: TRBV28
D gene: TRBD1
CDR3 protein: CASRGTGSGYGYTF
CDR3 DNA: TGTGCCAGCAGAGGGACAGGGAGCGGCTATGGCTACACCTTC

clone size: .
J gene: TRBJ2-2
V gene: TRBV27
D gene: .
CDR3 protein: CASSRGSNTGELFF
CDR3 DNA: TGTGCCAGCAGTAGGGGTTCGAACACCGGGGAGCTGTTTTTT

clone size: many
J gene: TRBJ1-2
V gene: TRBV28
D gene: .
CDR3 protein: CASSFQGIQYGYTF
CDR3 DNA: TGTGCCAGCAGTTTTCAGGGGATTCAGTATGGCTACACCTTC

clone size: many
J gene: TRBJ2-1
V gene: TRBV3-1
D gene: .
CDR3 protein: CASSEDGGRNEQFF
CDR3 DNA: TGTGCCAGCAGCGAAGACGGAGGGCGCAATGAGCAGTTCTTC

clone size: .
J gene: TRBJ2-1
V gene: TRBV19
D gene: TRBD2
CDR3 protein: CASSIRGGRANEQFF
CDR3 DNA: TGTGCCAGTAGTATAAGGGGCGGGAGGGCAAATGAGCAGTTCTTC

clone size: .
J gene: TRBJ2-1
V gene: TRBV20-1
D gene: TRBD2
CDR3 protein: CSARDRTSGRGEQFF
CDR3 DNA: TGCAGTGCTAGAGATCGGACTAGCGGGAGAGGTGAGCAGTTCTTC

clone size: many
J gene: TRBJ2-1
V gene: TRBV11-2
D gene: TRBD1
CDR3 protein: CASSFTTGVEQFF
CDR3 DNA: TGTGCCAGCAGCTTTACGACAGGGGTTGAGCAGTTCTTC

clone size: many
J gene: TRBJ2-3
V gene: TRBV11-2
D gene: TRBD1
CDR3 protein: CASSSPGGQATDTQYF
CDR3 DNA: TGTGCCAGCAGCTCCCCTGGGGGACAGGCCACAGATACGCAGTATTTT

clone size: many
J gene: TRBJ1-4
V gene: TRBV4-1
D gene: TRBD1
CDR3 protein: CASSSRQGAGNEKLFF
CDR3 DNA: TGCGCCAGCAGCTCCCGTCAGGGGGCTGGGAATGAAAAACTGTTTTTT

clone size: once
J gene: TRBJ1-1
V gene: TRBV29-1
D gene: .
CDR3 protein: CSPGPGRGSTEAFF
CDR3 DNA: TGCAGCCCCGGGCCAGGCCGGGGGAGCACTGAAGCTTTCTTT

clone size: few
J gene: TRBJ1-2
V gene: TRBV11-2
D gene: TRBD1
CDR3 protein: CASSAQTGRDGYTF
CDR3 DNA: TGTGCCAGCAGCGCACAGACAGGGCGGGATGGCTACACCTTC